This T cell receptor beta chain was retrieved from a study of blood T cell repertoires in COVID-19. The overall study: COVID-19 samples collected from the United States, Italy and Spain covered acute and convalescent phases. In each case, the material was cDNA or gDNA derived from T cells, B-cell-depleted T cells, or PBMCs.

This clone was seen only a few times. Original handling: Counts of nucleated cells, estimated from reference gene primer amplification, were obtained. Clones were sequenced by immunoSEQ multiplex PCR, and TCRdb holds only the in-frame ones, with some missing. From that table come the V and J calls and clone size; the DNA was used to work out D and trimming. The sample consists of more than 70,000 clones, around four fifths of them appearing once. J was trimmed by 0 bases and V by 7 bases; bases with no gene match: 6. From germline, CDR1 is SGHRS and CDR2 YFSETQ. The CDR3 sequence is 14 residues long. The sequenced sample consisted of peripheral blood. The origin of this receptor is a human donor in a cohort sampled during active COVID-19. This chain uses TRBV5-1 with TRBJ2-7; TRBD1 matches at 8 bases. The CDR3 loop reads CASAGQADSYEQYF. The DNA of the CDR3 is TGCGCCAGCGCGGGACAGGCGGACTCCTACGAGCAGTACTTC.